The 9 T cell receptor beta chains below all came from one sample that was sequenced in a study of CD4 and CD8 cells across lung adenocarcinoma regions. TCRdb reprocessed the PCR reads via MiXCR and lists one record per CDR3 protein. The table includes more than 6,000 distinct CDR3 sequences, under 55% detected once. Material: CD8+ T cells from the center of a lung tumor. The source of these receptors is a female donor with lung adenocarcinoma. The CD4 and CD8 labels of this study may be unreliable.

This clonotype is labeled medium-sized. The V and J genes are TRBV7-2 and TRBJ2-7, with 8 bases identical to TRBD1. This CDR3 region has 14 residues. V trimming: 7 bases; J trimming: 2 bases; junction bases outside the gene matches: 7. CDR1 is SGHTA, CDR2 FQGNSA, per germline. DNA of the CDR3: TGTGCCAGCAAACCAGGACAGGGACCCTACGAGCAGTACTTC. Translating gives CASKPGQGPYEQYF.

V gene TRBV12-3 or TRBV12-4 combines with J gene TRBJ2-4; perhaps D is TRBD1 or TRBD2 (6 bases each). This CDR3 region has 15 residues. The ends were cut back, 3 bases at V and 12 bases at J, with 21 bases in the middle. Here the CDR3 DNA reads TGTGCCAGCAGTTTCGGGGGCCTTGACCAAAAGACTCAGTACTTC. Translating it yields CASSFGGLDQKTQYF.

Concerning this clonotype itself: One end of the junction does not line up with germline, which may come from a read error. The chain combines TRBV7-2 with TRBJ2-3, with 8 bases lining up with TRBD2. CDR3 length: 17 amino acids. CDR1 and CDR2 (germline): SGHTA, FQGNSA. The CDR3: CASMTSGRGGGQDTQYF. In DNA, the CDR3 is TGTGCCAGCATGACGAGCGGGAGAGGGGGTGGCCAAGATACCCAGTATTTC.

Note on this clonotype: Because it lacks the conserved phenylalanine or tryptophan at the end, this CDR3 is likely a read error. The DNA is omitted, as the CDR3 cannot be located on it reliably, and the CDR3 follows TCRdb's listing. V gene TRBV12-3 or TRBV12-4 combines with J gene TRBJ2-5; TRBD1, as called in the table, went unchecked against the DNA. The CDR3 is made up of 15 amino acids, end residues included. Here the CDR3 reads CASRTEQSTQETQFL.

CDR3 protein: CARGSGAGDTDTQYF. Here the CDR3 DNA reads TGTGCCAGGGGCTCAGGGGCGGGGGACACAGATACCCAGTACTTC. The chain combines TRBV6-1 with TRBJ2-4, with D possibly being TRBD2 (7 bases). This CDR3 has 15 residues. Looked up from germline, CDR1 is MNHNS and CDR2 is SASEGT. With 9 bases removed from V and 13 bases from J, the gap between germline ends came to 28 bases.

By share, this clonotype counts as medium-sized (0.01 to 0.1%). V gene TRBV27 combines with J gene TRBJ2-1, with 12 bases identical to TRBD2. J was trimmed by 2 bases and V by 4 bases; bases with no gene match: 3. The CDR3 has 16 residues. Germline loops: CDR1 MNHEY, CDR2 SMNVEV (reference sequence). The CDR3 nucleotides read TGTGCCAGCAGTTATTCTAGCGGGGGGGCCTACAATGAGCAGTTCTTC. Protein product: CASSYSSGGAYNEQFF.

The chain couples TRBV7-8 to TRBJ2-2; 11 positions match TRBD2. The CDR3 totals 18 residues. V was clipped by 1 base and J by 7 bases; unmatched bases: 11. The germline V gene encodes CDR1 SGHVS and CDR2 FQNEAQ. CDR3 residues: CASSLGGLAGGLGGELFF. CDR3 nucleotides: TGTGCCAGCAGCTTAGGGGGCCTAGCGGGAGGTCTGGGCGGGGAGCTGTTTTTT.

With regard to this clonotype: A read error may produce the germline difference seen at one junction end. This chain uses TRBV5-1 with TRBJ2-3; 8 bases fit TRBD2. CDR3 size: 15 residues. Germline V gene lookup returns CDR1 SGHRS and CDR2 YFSETQ. The CDR3: CARSSGGGAEDTQYF. The CDR3 nucleotides are TGTGCCCGCAGCTCGGGGGGGGGGGCCGAAGATACGCAGTATTTC.

This clonotype was observed a single time. The J gene is TRBJ2-3, the V gene TRBV6-1, with 7 bases matching TRBD1. Per germline, CDR1 MNHNS and CDR2 SASEGT. This CDR3 is built from 15 residues. Trimming cost V 8 bases and J 12 bases; bases outside gene matches: 20. Written as DNA, the CDR3 is TGTGCCAGCCATACGGACAGGTGGCCCGAAAACACTCAGTATTTT. Translated, it gives CASHTDRWPENTQYF.